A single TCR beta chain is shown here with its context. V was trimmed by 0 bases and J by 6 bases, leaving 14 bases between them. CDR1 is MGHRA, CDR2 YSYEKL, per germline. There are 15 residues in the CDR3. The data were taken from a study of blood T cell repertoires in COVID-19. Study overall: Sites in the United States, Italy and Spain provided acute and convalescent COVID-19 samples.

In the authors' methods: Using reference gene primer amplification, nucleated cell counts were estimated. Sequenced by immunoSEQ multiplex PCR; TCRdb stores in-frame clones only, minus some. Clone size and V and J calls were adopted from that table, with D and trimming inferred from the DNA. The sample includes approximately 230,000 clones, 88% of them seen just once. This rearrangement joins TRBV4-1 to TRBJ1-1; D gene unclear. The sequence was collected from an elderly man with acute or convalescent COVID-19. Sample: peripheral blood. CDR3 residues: CASSQEEAASAEAFF. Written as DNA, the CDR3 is TGCGCCAGCAGCCAAGAGGAGGCCGCAAGCGCTGAAGCTTTCTTT.